This TCR beta chain was sequenced in a study of blood T cell repertoires in COVID-19. This clone was seen a handful of times. TCRdb's table, derived via immunoSEQ multiplex PCR, lists solely in-frame clones and lacks some. The sample includes about 120,000 clones, 79% of them seen just once. This CDR3 is 16 amino acids long. V was clipped by 6 bases and J by 0 bases; unmatched bases: 6. Germline loops: CDR1 SNHLY, CDR2 FYNNEI. This receptor was taken from a woman older than 75 with acute or convalescent COVID-19. The rearrangement joins TRBV2 to TRBJ1-4, with 8 bases identical to TRBD1. What was sequenced was peripheral blood. In DNA, the CDR3 is TGTGCCAGCAGCTCCGACAGGGGAGCAACTAATGAAAAACTGTTTTTT. Translating gives CASSSDRGATNEKLFF.